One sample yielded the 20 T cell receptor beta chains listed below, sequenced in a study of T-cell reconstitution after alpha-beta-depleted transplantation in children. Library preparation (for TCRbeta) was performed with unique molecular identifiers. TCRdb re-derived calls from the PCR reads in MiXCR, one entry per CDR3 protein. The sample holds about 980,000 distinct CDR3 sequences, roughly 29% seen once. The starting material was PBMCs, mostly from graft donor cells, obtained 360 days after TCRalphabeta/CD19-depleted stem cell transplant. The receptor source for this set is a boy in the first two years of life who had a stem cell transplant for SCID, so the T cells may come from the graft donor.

The DNA of the CDR3 is TGTGCCAGCAGTTGGGGGGCCAATGGCTACACCTTC. Its protein product is CASSWGANGYTF. This rearrangement joins TRBV12-3 or TRBV12-4 to TRBJ1-2; the D gene is possibly TRBD1 (6 bases). Trimming cost V 4 bases and J 6 bases, with 9 bases left between them. The CDR3 has 12 amino acids.

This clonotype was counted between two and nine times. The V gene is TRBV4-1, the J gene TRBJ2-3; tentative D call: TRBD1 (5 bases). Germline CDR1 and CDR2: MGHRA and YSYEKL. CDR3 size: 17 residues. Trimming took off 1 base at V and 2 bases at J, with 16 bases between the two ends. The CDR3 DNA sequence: TGCGCCAGCAGCCAAGGCAGGGCCAAGGACCCCACAGATACGCAGTATTTT. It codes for CASSQGRAKDPTDTQYF.

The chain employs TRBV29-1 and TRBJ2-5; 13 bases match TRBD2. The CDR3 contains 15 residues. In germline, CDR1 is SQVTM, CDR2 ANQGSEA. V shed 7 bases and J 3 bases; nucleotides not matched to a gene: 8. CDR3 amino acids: CSAWRLAGGKETQYF. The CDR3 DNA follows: TGCAGCGCGTGGAGACTAGCGGGGGGAAAAGAGACCCAGTACTTC. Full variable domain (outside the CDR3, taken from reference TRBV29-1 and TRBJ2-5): SAVISQKPSRDICQRGTSLTIQCQVDSQVTMMFWYRQQPGQSLTLIATANQGSEATYESGFVIDKFPISRPNLTFSTLTVSNMSPEDSSIYLCSAWRLAGGKETQYFGPGTRLLVL.

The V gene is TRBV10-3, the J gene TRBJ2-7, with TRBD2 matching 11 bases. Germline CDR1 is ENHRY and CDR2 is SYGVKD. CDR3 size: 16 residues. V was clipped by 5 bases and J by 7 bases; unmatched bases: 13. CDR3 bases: TGTGCCATCAGTACCGGACGTAGCGGGGGGGCGGGAGAGCAGTACTTC. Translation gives CAISTGRSGGAGEQYF.

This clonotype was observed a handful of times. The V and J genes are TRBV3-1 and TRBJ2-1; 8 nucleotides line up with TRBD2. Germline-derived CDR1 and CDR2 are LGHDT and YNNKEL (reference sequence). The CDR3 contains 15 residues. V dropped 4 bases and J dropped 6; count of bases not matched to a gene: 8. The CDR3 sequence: CASSRRGGLINEQFF. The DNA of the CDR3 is TGTGCCAGCAGCCGACGGGGGGGCCTGATCAATGAGCAGTTCTTC.

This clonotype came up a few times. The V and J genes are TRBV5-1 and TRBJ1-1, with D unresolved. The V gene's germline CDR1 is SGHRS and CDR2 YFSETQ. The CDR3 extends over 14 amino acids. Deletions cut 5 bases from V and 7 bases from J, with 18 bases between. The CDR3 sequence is CASSSPGLGLEAFF. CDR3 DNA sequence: TGCGCCAGCAGTTCTCCGGGTCTTGGACTTGAAGCTTTCTTT.

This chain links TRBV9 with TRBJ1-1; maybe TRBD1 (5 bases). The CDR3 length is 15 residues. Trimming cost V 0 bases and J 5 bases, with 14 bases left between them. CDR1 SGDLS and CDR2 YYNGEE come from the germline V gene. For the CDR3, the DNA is TGTGCCAGCAGCGTAGTGAGCGGTGGGGGAACTGAAGCTTTCTTT. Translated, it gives CASSVVSGGGTEAFF.

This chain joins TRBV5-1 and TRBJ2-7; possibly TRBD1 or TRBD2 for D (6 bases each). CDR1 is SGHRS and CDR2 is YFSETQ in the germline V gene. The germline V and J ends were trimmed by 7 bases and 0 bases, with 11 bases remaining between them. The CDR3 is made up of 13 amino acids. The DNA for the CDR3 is TGCGCCAGCGGCCCGGGGGCCTCCTACGAGCAGTACTTC. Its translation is CASGPGASYEQYF.

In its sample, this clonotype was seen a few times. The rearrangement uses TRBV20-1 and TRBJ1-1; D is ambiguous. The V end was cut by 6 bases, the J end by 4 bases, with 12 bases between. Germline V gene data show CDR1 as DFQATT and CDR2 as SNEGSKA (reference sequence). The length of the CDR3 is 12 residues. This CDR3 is CSAIPVGTEAFF. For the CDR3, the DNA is TGCAGTGCGATTCCGGTCGGCACTGAAGCTTTCTTT.

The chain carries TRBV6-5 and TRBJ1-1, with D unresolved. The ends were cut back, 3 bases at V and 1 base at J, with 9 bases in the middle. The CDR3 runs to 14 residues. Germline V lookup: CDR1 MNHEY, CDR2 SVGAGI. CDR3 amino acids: CASSYSVRNTEAFF. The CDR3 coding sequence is TGTGCCAGCAGTTATTCCGTTAGGAACACTGAAGCTTTCTTT.

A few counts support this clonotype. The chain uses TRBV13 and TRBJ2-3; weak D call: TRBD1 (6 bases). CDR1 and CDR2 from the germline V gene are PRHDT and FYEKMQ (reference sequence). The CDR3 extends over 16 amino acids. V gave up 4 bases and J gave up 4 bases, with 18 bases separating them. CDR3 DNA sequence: TGTGCCAGCAGCTCCCTACTCCCTGGGGGCCCAGATACGCAGTATTTT. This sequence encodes CASSSLLPGGPDTQYF.

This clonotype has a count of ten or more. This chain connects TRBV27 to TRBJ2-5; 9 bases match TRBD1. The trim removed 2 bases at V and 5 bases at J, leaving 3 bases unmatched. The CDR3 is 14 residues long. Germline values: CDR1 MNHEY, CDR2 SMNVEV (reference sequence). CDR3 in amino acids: CASSLDRGYETQYF. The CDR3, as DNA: TGTGCCAGCAGTTTAGACAGGGGGTACGAGACCCAGTACTTC.

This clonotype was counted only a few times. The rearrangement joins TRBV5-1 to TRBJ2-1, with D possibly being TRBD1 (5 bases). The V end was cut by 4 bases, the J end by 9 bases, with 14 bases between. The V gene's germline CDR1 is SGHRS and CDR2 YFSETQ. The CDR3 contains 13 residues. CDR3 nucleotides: TGCGCCAGCAGCCCGACAGTGGATGTTGAGCAGTTCTTC. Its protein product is CASSPTVDVEQFF.

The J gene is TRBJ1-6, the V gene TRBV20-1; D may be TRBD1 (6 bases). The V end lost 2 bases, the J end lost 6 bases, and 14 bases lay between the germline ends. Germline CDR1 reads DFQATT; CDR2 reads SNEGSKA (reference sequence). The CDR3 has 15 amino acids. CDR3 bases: TGCAGTGCTAGAATAAGGGGGACGGTTAATTCACCCCTCCACTTT. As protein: CSARIRGTVNSPLHF.

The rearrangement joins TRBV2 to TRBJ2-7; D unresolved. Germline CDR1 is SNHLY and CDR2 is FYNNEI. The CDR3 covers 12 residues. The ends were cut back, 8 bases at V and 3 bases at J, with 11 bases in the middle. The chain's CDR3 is CASSDPFYEQYF. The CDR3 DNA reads TGTGCCAGCTCGGATCCATTCTACGAGCAGTACTTC. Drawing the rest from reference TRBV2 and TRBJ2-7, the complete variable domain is EPEVTQTPSHQVTQMGQEVILRCVPISNHLYFYWYRQILGQKVEFLVSFYNNEISEKSEIFDDQFSVERPDGSNFTLKIRSTKLEDSAMYFCASSDPFYEQYFGPGTRLTVT.

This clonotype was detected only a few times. In DNA form, the CDR3 reads TGCAGTGCTAAGGGAGGGGGCGCGGGTGGTGAGCAGTTCTTC. Amino acid sequence: CSAKGGGAGGEQFF. The J gene is TRBJ2-1, the V gene TRBV20-1; perhaps D is TRBD1 or TRBD2 (7 bases each). The CDR3 totals 14 residues. V lost 4 bases and J lost 9, with 19 bases in between. Germline CDR1 DFQATT, CDR2 SNEGSKA (reference sequence).

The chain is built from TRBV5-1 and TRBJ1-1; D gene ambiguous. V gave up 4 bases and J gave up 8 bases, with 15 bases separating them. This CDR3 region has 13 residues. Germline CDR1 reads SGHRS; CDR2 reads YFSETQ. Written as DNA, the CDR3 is TGCGCCAGCAGCGTTGAAGGCGGAACCGAAGCTTTCTTT. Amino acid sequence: CASSVEGGTEAFF.

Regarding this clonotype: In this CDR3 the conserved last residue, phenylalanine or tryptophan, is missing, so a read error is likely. The CDR3, as DNA: TGTGCCAGCAGTTACTCTCAGCGCTCGGGTGAGCAGTTCTAC. Its protein is CASSYSQRSGEQFY. This chain connects TRBV6-2 or TRBV6-3 to TRBJ2-1, with unresolved D. The CDR3 contains 14 residues. CDR1 MNHEY and CDR2 SVGEGT come from the germline V gene. Trimming left V 0 bases short and J 9 bases short, with 12 bases between.

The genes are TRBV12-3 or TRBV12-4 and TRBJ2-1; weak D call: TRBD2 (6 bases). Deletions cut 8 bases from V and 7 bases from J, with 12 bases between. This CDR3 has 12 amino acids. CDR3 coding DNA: TGTGCCAGCGGCACCCGGGGGAATGAGCAGTTCTTC. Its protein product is CASGTRGNEQFF.

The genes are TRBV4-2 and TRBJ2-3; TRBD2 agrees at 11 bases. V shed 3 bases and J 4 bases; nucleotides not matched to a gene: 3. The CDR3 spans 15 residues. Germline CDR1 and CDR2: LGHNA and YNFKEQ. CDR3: CASSHLAGGSDTQYF. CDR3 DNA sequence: TGTGCCAGCAGCCACCTAGCGGGGGGATCAGATACGCAGTATTTT.